These T cell receptor beta chains were read from a single sample in a study of cytomegalovirus exposure and HLA in healthy donors. TCRdb's copy holds only in-frame clones and misses some; the assay was immunoSEQ multiplex PCR. The data hold 150,000 to 200,000 clones, with roughly 85% observed a single time. The source material was PBMCs. These receptors came from a male donor in good health and CMV-seronegative. Both conserved end residues are trimmed from each CDR3.

J gene	V gene	CDR3 protein
TRBJ2-7	TRBV28	ASKVGGHSMVEQY
TRBJ2-2	TRBV7-7	ASSLGISGGSNTGELF
TRBJ1-2	TRBV11-1	ASSSSGTGKRGYT
TRBJ2-7	TRBV19	ASSNTGTPYEQY
TRBJ2-3	TRBV9	ASSVRGPSGVDTQY
TRBJ1-1	TRBV18	ASSPQGGTEAF
TRBJ2-5	TRBV10-3	ASAGDRAPQETQY
TRBJ1-2	TRBV11-2	ASSSGQPYGYT
TRBJ2-7	TRBV7-6	ASSLGGSGGPTYEQY
TRBJ2-7	TRBV15	ATSSGVGTGRSGSSYEQY
TRBJ2-1	TRBV6-6	ASGLAGGLEQF
.	TRBV5-8	ASSLVYEQY
TRBJ2-3	TRBV28	GNSSEGPKTDTQY
TRBJ1-2	TRBV29-1	SVAQGAPDPYGYT
TRBJ1-1	TRBV27	ASSLGVGTEAF
TRBJ2-1	TRBV28	ASSLSPGYRDYNEQF
TRBJ2-1	TRBV18	ASSSRTGGSYNEQF
TRBJ1-2	TRBV5-1	ASSFGRGGYT
TRBJ2-2	TRBV7-9	SSSSTSDPTMHTGELF
TRBJ1-1	TRBV6-1	ASSEARTGRTEAF
TRBJ2-5	TRBV7-2	ASSPEGPGWETQY
TRBJ2-1	TRBV4-3	ASSLHPAAGGGAYNEQF
TRBJ1-2	TRBV28	ASSLLQDGYT
TRBJ1-1	TRBV19	ASSISYTEAF
TRBJ2-3	TRBV29-1	SVVGGTRGTDTQY
TRBJ2-7	TRBV27	ASSPTGTGTYFAYEQY
TRBJ1-2	TRBV28	ASSTLTGGLYGYT
TRBJ2-3	TRBV11-2	ASSPATSGRGTDTQY
TRBJ1-1	TRBV7-9	ASSLGQNTEAF
TRBJ1-2	TRBV9	ASSVAGGQGVSYT
TRBJ1-2	TRBV5-1	ASSLEAGAGYGYT
TRBJ2-7	TRBV15	ATSRDRDRGYEQY
TRBJ1-2	TRBV7-9	ASSPRQGPTDYGYT
TRBJ2-7	TRBV5-1	ASSFSRGYEQY
TRBJ1-5	TRBV12-5	ASGLPTLQGEQPQH
TRBJ2-3	TRBV6-5	ASSYGRQGTDTQY
TRBJ2-7	TRBV27	ASSFLRTSGSQISEQY
TRBJ1-6	TRBV15	ATSRGGTDTPLH
TRBJ1-5	TRBV7-9	ASSSTGTRGPQH
.	TRBV27	ASSQDRASEQY
TRBJ1-1	TRBV5-1	ASRYGTEAF
TRBJ2-1	TRBV27	ASRLTPGFYNEQF
TRBJ1-4	TRBV5-4	ATQRGQARENEKLF
TRBJ1-2	TRBV7-9	SSSQDREAIVYGYT
TRBJ2-1	TRBV6-4	ASKPGDAAGEREQF
TRBJ2-6	TRBV18	ASTRDSGTGANVLT
TRBJ1-3	TRBV5-4	ASSMSLPYSGNTIY
TRBJ1-5	TRBV6-4	ASSDSHSGGPNQPQH
TRBJ1-3	TRBV11-2	ASSPRTGLNSGNTIY
TRBJ2-3	TRBV5-1	ASSLSGGLDTQY
TRBJ2-1	TRBV4-2	ASSPTRGRASDEQF
TRBJ2-2	TRBV6-6	AVYRVGELF
TRBJ2-5	TRBV6-6	ASTKRGSLQETQY
TRBJ2-1	TRBV5-4	ASSRPGGEQF
TRBJ2-1	TRBV7-9	ASSLEAGEWNEQF